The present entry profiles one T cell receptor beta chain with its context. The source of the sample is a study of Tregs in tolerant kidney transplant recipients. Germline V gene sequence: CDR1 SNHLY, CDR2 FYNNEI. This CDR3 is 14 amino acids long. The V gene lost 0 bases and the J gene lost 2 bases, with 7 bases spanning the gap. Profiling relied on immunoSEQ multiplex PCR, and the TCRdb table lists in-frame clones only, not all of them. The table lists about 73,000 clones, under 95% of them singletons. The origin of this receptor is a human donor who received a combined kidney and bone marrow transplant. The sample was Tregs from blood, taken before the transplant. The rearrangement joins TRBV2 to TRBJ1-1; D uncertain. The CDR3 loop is CASSEAARNTEAFF. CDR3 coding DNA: TGTGCCAGCAGTGAAGCGGCAAGAAACACTGAAGCTTTCTTT.